These T cell receptor beta chains were read from a single sample in a study of spatial heterogeneity in lung cancer. TCRdb processed the 5' RACE reads anew with MiXCR; each CDR3 protein has one entry. In the table there are about 18,000 distinct CDR3 sequences, under 10% of which are singletons. The sample consisted of PBMCs, taken at follow-up. These receptors were taken from a male donor with early-stage non-small cell lung cancer. Both conserved end residues are part of each CDR3. A D gene is named only where the DNA matches it firmly. Clone size is given for some rows only: seen once, a few or many times, or a class if the clone is expanded.

CDR3: CASSKGGTEVYGYTF
DNA: TGTGCCAGCAGCAAAGGGGGGACGGAGGTCTATGGCTACACCTTC
V: TRBV21-1
J: TRBJ1-2
D: -
size: many

CDR3: CAISDRARSYEQYF
DNA: TGTGCCATCAGTGATAGGGCCCGCTCCTACGAGCAGTACTTC
V: TRBV10-3
J: TRBJ2-7
D: -
size: medium-sized

CDR3: CASSQRGQAEEKLFF
DNA: TGTGCCAGCAGCCAACGGGGACAGGCGGAGGAAAAACTGTTTTTT
V: TRBV4-2
J: TRBJ1-4
D: TRBD1
size: few

CDR3: CASSQGLAGMEIYNEQFF
DNA: TGCGCCAGCAGCCAGGGACTAGCGGGGATGGAGATCTACAATGAGCAGTTCTTC
V: TRBV5-1
J: TRBJ2-1
D: TRBD2
size: few

CDR3: CASSQEVTYNTQYF
DNA: TGTGCCAGCAGCCAAGAGGTAACCTACAATACGCAGTATTTT
V: TRBV3-1
J: TRBJ2-3
D: -
size: once

CDR3: CASSPSTGFPEAFF
DNA: TGTGCCAGCAGCCCATCCACAGGGTTTCCTGAAGCTTTCTTT
V: TRBV28
J: TRBJ1-1
D: -
size: few

CDR3: CASSPTPQPQHF
DNA: TGTGCCAGCAGTCCAACCCCTCAGCCCCAGCATTTT
V: TRBV2
J: TRBJ1-5
D: -
size: -

CDR3: CASSLTGPTEAFF
DNA: TGTGCCAGCAGTTTAACAGGGCCCACTGAAGCTTTCTTT
V: TRBV28
J: TRBJ1-1
D: -
size: many

CDR3: CASSRTGLDNEQFF
DNA: TGCGCCAGCAGCCGAACAGGGTTGGACAATGAGCAGTTCTTC
V: TRBV4-1
J: TRBJ2-1
D: -
size: many

CDR3: CASSLLLGPATNEKLFF
DNA: TGCGCCAGCAGCTTGTTGTTAGGACCTGCAACTAATGAAAAACTGTTTTTT
V: TRBV5-1
J: TRBJ1-4
D: -
size: many

CDR3: CASSSTGTGSRYTQYF
DNA: TGTGCCAGCAGTTCTACGGGGACAGGGAGTAGATATACGCAGTATTTT
V: TRBV28
J: TRBJ2-3
D: TRBD1
size: many

CDR3: CASSQGGTGGNQPQHF
DNA: TGCGCCAGCAGCCAAGGAGGTACCGGAGGCAATCAGCCCCAGCATTTT
V: TRBV4-1
J: TRBJ1-5
D: -
size: many

CDR3: CASSSRLAGGNTQYF
DNA: TGCGCCAGCAGCTCAAGACTAGCGGGAGGGAATACGCAGTATTTT
V: TRBV5-1
J: TRBJ2-3
D: TRBD2
size: many

CDR3: CSARDVRGGRDYEQYF
DNA: TGCAGTGCTAGAGACGTAAGGGGCGGGAGGGATTACGAGCAGTACTTC
V: TRBV20-1
J: TRBJ2-7
D: TRBD2
size: many

CDR3: CASSQEIGRDEQYF
DNA: TGCGCCAGCAGCCAAGAGATAGGGAGAGACGAGCAGTACTTC
V: TRBV4-1
J: TRBJ2-7
D: -
size: many

CDR3: CASRRSYRGNEQFF
DNA: TGTGCCAGTAGAAGATCCTACAGGGGGAATGAGCAGTTCTTC
V: TRBV19
J: TRBJ2-1
D: TRBD1
size: many

CDR3: CASSFQGVLTEAFF
DNA: TGCGCCAGCAGCTTCCAGGGAGTACTCACTGAAGCTTTCTTT
V: TRBV5-1
J: TRBJ1-1
D: -
size: many

CDR3: CASDYSNQPQHF
DNA: TGTGCCAGCGACTATAGCAATCAGCCCCAGCATTTT
V: TRBV2
J: TRBJ1-5
D: -
size: -

CDR3: CSVEGQGEETQYF
DNA: TGCAGCGTTGAGGGACAGGGGGAGGAGACCCAGTACTTC
V: TRBV29-1
J: TRBJ2-5
D: TRBD1
size: few

CDR3: CSASWEASEQFF
DNA: TGCAGTGCAAGTTGGGAGGCTAGTGAGCAGTTCTTC
V: TRBV20-1
J: TRBJ2-1
D: -
size: many

CDR3: CASSQGIQGGETQYF
DNA: TGTGCCAGCAGCCAAGGTATCCAGGGGGGAGAGACCCAGTACTTC
V: TRBV3-1
J: TRBJ2-5
D: -
size: many

CDR3: CASTVDTSYNSPLHF
DNA: TGTGCCAGCACCGTGGACACAAGCTATAATTCACCCCTCCACTTT
V: TRBV28
J: TRBJ1-6
D: -
size: many

CDR3: CASSQWQGQETQYF
DNA: TGCGCCAGCAGCCAATGGCAGGGCCAAGAGACCCAGTACTTC
V: TRBV4-1
J: TRBJ2-5
D: -
size: many

CDR3: CASSGGFEQFF
DNA: TGTGCCAGCAGTGGCGGATTTGAGCAGTTCTTC
V: TRBV2
J: TRBJ2-1
D: -
size: many

CDR3: CATSRDGALASGGYDEQFF
DNA: TGTGCCACCAGCAGAGATGGGGCTCTAGCGTCCGGGGGCTACGATGAGCAGTTCTTC
V: TRBV15
J: TRBJ2-1
D: -
size: -

CDR3: CASGSSYEQYF
DNA: TGTGCCAGCGGTAGCTCCTACGAGCAGTACTTC
V: TRBV28
J: TRBJ2-7
D: -
size: few

CDR3: CASSLAGTGGYEQYF
DNA: TGTGCCAGCAGCTTAGCTGGGACAGGGGGCTACGAGCAGTACTTC
V: TRBV7-2
J: TRBJ2-7
D: TRBD1
size: few

CDR3: CASSFLAGPYNEQFF
DNA: TGTGCCAGCAGCTTTTTAGCGGGGCCCTACAATGAGCAGTTCTTC
V: TRBV7-2
J: TRBJ2-1
D: TRBD2
size: many

CDR3: CASSLSEGNTDTQYF
DNA: TGTGCCAGCAGTTTATCGGAGGGAAACACAGATACGCAGTATTTT
V: TRBV7-9
J: TRBJ2-3
D: -
size: -

CDR3: CASSLATGAAKNIQYF
DNA: TGTGCCAGCAGCTTGGCGACGGGGGCAGCCAAAAACATTCAGTACTTC
V: TRBV5-4
J: TRBJ2-4
D: -
size: many

CDR3: CASSEDRARTGELFF
DNA: TGTGCCAGCAGCGAGGACAGGGCGCGCACCGGGGAGCTGTTTTTT
V: TRBV7-2
J: TRBJ2-2
D: TRBD1
size: many

CDR3: CASSLVEAPTEAFF
DNA: TGTGCCAGCAGCTTAGTTGAGGCGCCCACTGAAGCTTTCTTT
V: TRBV7-9
J: TRBJ1-1
D: -
size: few

CDR3: CASSQDRNQPQHF
DNA: TGTGCCAGCAGCCAAGACAGAAATCAGCCCCAGCATTTT
V: TRBV3-1
J: TRBJ1-5
D: -
size: many

CDR3: CASSSSPGLAGGSYEQYF
DNA: TGTGCCAGCAGCTCGTCCCCGGGACTAGCGGGGGGCTCCTACGAGCAGTACTTC
V: TRBV7-6
J: TRBJ2-7
D: TRBD2
size: many

CDR3: CASSKDPGTGNSPLHF
DNA: TGTGCCAGCAGCAAAGACCCCGGGACAGGAAATTCACCCCTCCACTTT
V: TRBV6-2/TRBV6-3
J: TRBJ1-6
D: TRBD1
size: few

CDR3: CASSSPGRAGEQYF
DNA: TGTGCCAGCAGCTCCCCTGGGAGGGCAGGGGAGCAGTACTTC
V: TRBV7-2
J: TRBJ2-7
D: TRBD2
size: -

CDR3: CASRDRDRVNTEAFF
DNA: TGTGCCAGCAGAGACCGGGACAGGGTGAACACTGAAGCTTTCTTT
V: TRBV6-1
J: TRBJ1-1
D: TRBD1
size: -

CDR3: CSVADRADYEQYF
DNA: TGCAGCGTGGCGGACAGGGCCGACTACGAGCAGTACTTC
V: TRBV29-1
J: TRBJ2-7
D: TRBD1
size: many

CDR3: CASSDPGQGTDTQYF
DNA: TGCGCCAGCAGTGATCCGGGACAGGGCACAGATACGCAGTATTTT
V: TRBV10-1
J: TRBJ2-3
D: TRBD1
size: many

CDR3: CASSQGLRNQETQYF
DNA: TGTGCCAGCAGCCAAGGGCTTCGTAACCAAGAGACCCAGTACTTC
V: TRBV3-1
J: TRBJ2-5
D: -
size: many

CDR3: CASSPLAGPYEQYF
DNA: TGTGCCAGCAGTCCCCTAGCGGGCCCCTACGAGCAGTACTTC
V: TRBV7-6
J: TRBJ2-7
D: TRBD2
size: many